Given below is one T cell receptor beta chain in context. Its target is unknown. The PCR made use of 60 Vbeta and 13 Jbeta primers. TCRdb's table, derived via immunoSEQ multiplex PCR, lists solely in-frame clones and lacks some. The table lists 200,000 or so clones, more than 75% of them singletons. The entry originates in a study of cytomegalovirus exposure and HLA in healthy donors. Study results and caveats: Rarity characterized most TCR sequences, yet some public TCRs appeared in many donors.

J lost 3 bases, V lost 4 bases, and 6 bases had no gene match. CDR1 SGHRS and CDR2 YFSETQ come from the germline V gene. The length of the CDR3 is 15 residues. The chain uses TRBV5-1 and TRBJ1-2; 10 nucleotides align to TRBD1. The specimen sequenced was PBMCs. The TCR was taken from a girl younger than two in good health and CMV-seronegative. The CDR3 protein is CASSLQGTGDYGYTF. The CDR3 bases are TGCGCCAGCAGCCTCCAAGGGACAGGGGACTATGGCTACACCTTC.